The entry below gives a single T cell receptor (beta chain) sequence along with its context. What it binds is unknown. The entry originates in a study of cytomegalovirus exposure and HLA in healthy donors. Findings and limits, study-wide: What was likely a sequencing artifact was a cluster of highly shared sequence variants. Roughly uniform depth of sequencing across donors was assumed in presence/absence analyses.

Trimming took 4 bases from V and 0 from J; bases not matched to a gene: 11. CDR1 is LNHDA and CDR2 is SQIVND in the germline V gene (reference sequence). CDR3 length: 17 amino acids. Use of 60 Vbeta and 13 Jbeta primers characterized the PCR. Sequenced by immunoSEQ multiplex PCR; TCRdb stores in-frame clones only, minus some. The sample holds around 100,000 clones. The J gene is TRBJ2-7, the V gene TRBV19, with 8 nucleotides matching TRBD1. The sequenced sample was PBMCs. The TCR comes from a man between 40 and 49 years old in good health and CMV-seronegative. The CDR3 DNA reads TGTGCCAGTAGTACCACACGGACAGGGCGTACCTCCTACGAGCAGTACTTC. It yields the protein CASSTTRTGRTSYEQYF.